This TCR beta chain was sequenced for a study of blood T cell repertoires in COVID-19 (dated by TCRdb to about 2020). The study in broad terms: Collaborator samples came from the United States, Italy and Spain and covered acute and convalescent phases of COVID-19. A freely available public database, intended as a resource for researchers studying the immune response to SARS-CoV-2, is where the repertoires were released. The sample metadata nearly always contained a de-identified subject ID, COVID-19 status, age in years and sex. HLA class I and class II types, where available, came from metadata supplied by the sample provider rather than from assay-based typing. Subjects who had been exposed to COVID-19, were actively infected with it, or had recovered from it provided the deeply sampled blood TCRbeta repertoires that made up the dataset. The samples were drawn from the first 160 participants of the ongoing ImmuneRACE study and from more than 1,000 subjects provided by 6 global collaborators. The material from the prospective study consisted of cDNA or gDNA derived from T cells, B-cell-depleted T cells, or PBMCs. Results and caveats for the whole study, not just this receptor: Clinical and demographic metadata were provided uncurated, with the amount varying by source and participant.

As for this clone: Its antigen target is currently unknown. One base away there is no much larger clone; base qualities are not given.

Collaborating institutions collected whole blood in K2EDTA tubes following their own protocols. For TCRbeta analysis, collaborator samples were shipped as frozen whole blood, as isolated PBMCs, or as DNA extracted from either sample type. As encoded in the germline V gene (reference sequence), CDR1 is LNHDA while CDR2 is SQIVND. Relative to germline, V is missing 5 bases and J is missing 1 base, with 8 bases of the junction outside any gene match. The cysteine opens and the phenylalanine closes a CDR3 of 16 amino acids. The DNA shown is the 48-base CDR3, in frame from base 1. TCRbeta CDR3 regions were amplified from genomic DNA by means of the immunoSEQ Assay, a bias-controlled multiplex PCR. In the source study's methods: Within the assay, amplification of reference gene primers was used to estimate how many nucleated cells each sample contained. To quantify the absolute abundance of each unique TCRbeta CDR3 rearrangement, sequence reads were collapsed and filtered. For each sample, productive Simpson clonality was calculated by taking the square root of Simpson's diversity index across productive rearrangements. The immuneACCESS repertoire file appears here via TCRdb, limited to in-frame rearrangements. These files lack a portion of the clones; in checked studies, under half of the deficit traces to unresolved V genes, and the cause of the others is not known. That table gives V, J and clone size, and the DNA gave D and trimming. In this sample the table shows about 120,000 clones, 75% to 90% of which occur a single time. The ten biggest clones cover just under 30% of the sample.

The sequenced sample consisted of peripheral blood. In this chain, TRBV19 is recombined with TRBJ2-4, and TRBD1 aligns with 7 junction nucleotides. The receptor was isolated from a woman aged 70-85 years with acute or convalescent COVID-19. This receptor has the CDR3 CASSVTGDAAKNIQYF. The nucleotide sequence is TGTGCCAGTAGTGTAACAGGGGACGCGGCCAAAAACATTCAGTACTTC.